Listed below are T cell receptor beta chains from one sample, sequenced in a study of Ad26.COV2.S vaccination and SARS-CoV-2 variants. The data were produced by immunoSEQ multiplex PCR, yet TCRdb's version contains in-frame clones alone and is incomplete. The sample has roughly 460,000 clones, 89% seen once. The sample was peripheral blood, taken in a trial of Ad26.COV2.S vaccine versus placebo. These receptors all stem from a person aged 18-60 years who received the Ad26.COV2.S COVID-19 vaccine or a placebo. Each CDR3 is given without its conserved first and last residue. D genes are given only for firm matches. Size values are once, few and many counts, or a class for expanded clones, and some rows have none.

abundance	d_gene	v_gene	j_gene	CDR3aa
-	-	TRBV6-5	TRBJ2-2	ASSYRSYTGELF
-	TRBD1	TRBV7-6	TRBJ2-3	ASSLRDRGFGDTQY
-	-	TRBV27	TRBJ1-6	ASSLSGVTSSPLH
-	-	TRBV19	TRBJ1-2	ASSTNPTATYGYT
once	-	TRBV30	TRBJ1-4	AWSSDRLTEKLF
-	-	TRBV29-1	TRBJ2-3	SVRTRGPTDTQY
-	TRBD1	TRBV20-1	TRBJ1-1	SASRDRMNTEAF
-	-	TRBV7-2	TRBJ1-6	ASVLQGGSPLH
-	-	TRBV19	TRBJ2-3	ASSMAKAGDTQY
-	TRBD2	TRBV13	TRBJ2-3	ASSLSTSGGTDTQY
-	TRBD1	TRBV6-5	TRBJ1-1	ASRQWGTGAF
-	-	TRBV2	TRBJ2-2	ASIAMANTGELF
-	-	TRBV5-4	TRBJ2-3	ASLRGGSTDTQY
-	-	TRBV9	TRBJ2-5	ASSVEAIGLETQY
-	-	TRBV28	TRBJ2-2	ASSSGAWGASGELF
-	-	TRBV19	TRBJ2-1	ASSIETRSDEQF
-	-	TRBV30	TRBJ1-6	AWSADSRANSPLH
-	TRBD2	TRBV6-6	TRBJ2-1	ASSRAGGLPSYNEQF
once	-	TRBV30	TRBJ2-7	AWSDSGLRVRYEQY
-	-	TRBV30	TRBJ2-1	ASWAYNEQF
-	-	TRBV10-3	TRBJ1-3	ATRSAGAGNTIY
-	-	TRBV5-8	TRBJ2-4	ASSLEVRNIQY
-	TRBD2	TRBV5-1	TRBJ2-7	ASSGLAGDQGD
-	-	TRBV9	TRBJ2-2	ASSVADTGELF
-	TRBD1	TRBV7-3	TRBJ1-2	ASSTTGTDGYT
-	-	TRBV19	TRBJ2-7	ASSISTTYEQY
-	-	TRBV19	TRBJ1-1	ASSIGTEAF
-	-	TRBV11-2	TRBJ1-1	ASSRSLNTEAF
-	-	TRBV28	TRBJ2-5	ASSYSRVLTVDQY
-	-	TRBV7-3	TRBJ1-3	ASSLTATGSGNTIY
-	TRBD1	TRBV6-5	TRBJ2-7	ASSLDRGLRNEQY
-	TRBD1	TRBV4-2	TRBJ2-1	ASSQGTGGSYNEQF
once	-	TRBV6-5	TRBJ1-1	ASSSRAWNTEAF
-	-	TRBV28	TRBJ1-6	ASRTDTAYSPLH
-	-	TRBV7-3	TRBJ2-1	ASSLGPDNEQF
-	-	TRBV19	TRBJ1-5	ASSKYSGDQPQH
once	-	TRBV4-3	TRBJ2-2	ASSQDRGSNTGELF
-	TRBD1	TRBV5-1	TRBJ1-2	ASSQRRTGDYGYT
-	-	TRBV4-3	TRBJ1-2	ASSQVSTYYGYT
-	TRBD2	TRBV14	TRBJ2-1	ASSHFRGAYNEQF